Sequencing of this T cell receptor beta chain was carried out in a study of blood T cell repertoires in COVID-19 (dated by TCRdb to the early 2020s). In the study overall: The collaborator samples originated in the United States, Italy and Spain and spanned the acute and convalescent phases of COVID-19. The prospective study material was composed of cDNA or gDNA derived from T cells, B-cell-depleted T cells, or PBMCs. Subjects who had been exposed to COVID-19, were actively infected with it, or had recovered from it provided the deeply sampled blood TCRbeta repertoires that made up the dataset. The repertoires were released in a freely available public database intended as a resource for research on the immune response to SARS-CoV-2. Samples were obtained from the ongoing ImmuneRACE study (first 160 participants) and from 1,254 subjects provided by 6 global collaborators. Nearly every sample came with metadata listing a de-identified subject ID, COVID-19 status, age in years and sex. HLA class I and class II types, where available, came from metadata supplied by the sample provider rather than from assay-based typing.

The immunoSEQ Assay, a bias-controlled multiplex PCR, was used to amplify TCRbeta CDR3 regions from genomic DNA. Per the authors' processing: Within the assay, amplification of reference gene primers was used to estimate how many nucleated cells each sample contained. To quantify the absolute abundance of each unique TCRbeta CDR3 rearrangement, sequence reads were collapsed and filtered. For each sample, productive Simpson clonality was calculated by taking the square root of Simpson's diversity index across productive rearrangements. In its TCRdb copy, this immuneACCESS table keeps in-frame sequences only and misses some clones. Where compared with another copy, unresolved V genes explain less than half of these, and the others have no known cause. V, J and clone size were drawn from that table, and D and trimming were deduced from the DNA. The sample table holds tens of thousands of clones, of which roughly 90% were seen once. The leading ten clones occupy around 10% of the sample.

Beyond this particular receptor, the publication reports: How much clinical and demographic metadata was included differed by source and by participant, and the metadata was provided uncurated.

Whole blood was collected in K2EDTA tubes by collaborating institutions according to the institutions' own protocols. Collaborator samples were shipped for TCRbeta analysis as frozen whole blood, isolated PBMCs, or DNA extracted from either sample type. Based on the germline V gene (reference sequence), the CDR1 and CDR2 sequences are LGHDT and YNNKEL. The germline V and J ends show losses of 4 bases and 4 bases respectively, and no gene match explains 7 bases of the junction. Its CDR3 holds 15 amino acids, cysteine through phenylalanine. The only DNA kept is the CDR3, 45 bases in frame from the first base. Note on this clone: No cognate antigen has been identified for it. Per-nucleotide qualities are absent, and no much larger clonotype sits a single base away.

Sequencing used peripheral blood. The chain was built from TRBV3-1 (or the pseudogene TRBV3-2) and TRBJ2-5, and 9 bases in between align with TRBD1. The sequence was collected from a man aged 65 to 79 with active or convalescent COVID-19. The DNA sequence is given as TGTGCCAGCAGCCCACAGGGGGCAGAGGGAGAGACCCAGTACTTC. Its amino acids are CASSPQGAEGETQYF.